This TCR beta chain was obtained from a study of post-analysis software for immune sequencing data. Study-wide context: There were relapsing-remitting, secondary progressive and progressive-relapsing multiple sclerosis among the disease courses included. Study conclusions and caveats: Among about 5 TRBV segments more frequent in patients than controls were TRBV5-6, TRBV5-1 and TRBV20-1. Among multiple sclerosis patients, normalized Chao1 diversity was significantly below that of controls. F measure grouped same-batch samples tightly together.

The count of this clonotype is one. The antigen is undetermined. CDR3 length: 14 residues. V was cut by 4 bases and J by 5 bases, with 14 bases left in between. Germline V CDR1 and CDR2: SEHNR, FQNEAQ (reference sequence). Libraries were made from TCR beta cDNA, and they carried unique molecular identifiers. Once roughly 0.85 to 11 million T cells were used, roughly 490,000 cDNA molecules resulted. TCRdb reprocessed the PCR reads via MiXCR and lists one record per CDR3 protein. The data hold over 700,000 distinct CDR3 sequences, with roughly 30% observed a single time. Sequenced material: blood. This receptor was taken from a girl aged 10-17 years with multiple sclerosis. V usage is TRBV7-9 and J usage is TRBJ2-5, with D perhaps matching TRBD2 (6 bases). Here the CDR3 reads CASSSDSAGETQYF. The DNA for the CDR3 is TGTGCCAGCAGCTCCGACTCGGCGGGGGAGACCCAGTACTTC. The full variable domain, completed using reference TRBV7-9 and TRBJ2-5, is DTGVSQNPRHKITKRGQNVTFRCDPISEHNRLYWYRQTLGQGPEFLTYFQNEAQLEKSRLLSDRFSAERPKGSFSTLEIQRTEQGDSAMYLCASSSDSAGETQYFGPGTRLLVL.